This T cell receptor beta chain was profiled in a study of early T cells in non-severe SARS-CoV-2 infection. Overall study: Bulk RNA from unsorted whole blood was sequenced; chains were unpaired.

This clonotype was detected ten times or more. The antigen is unknown. The germline V and J ends were trimmed by 3 bases and 0 bases, with 9 bases remaining between them. The CDR3 spans 15 residues. Germline lookup yields CDR1 LNHNV and CDR2 YYDKDF (reference sequence). Study outcomes and limitations: Anti-spike CD8 specificities were favored by VDJdb matching, whose results missed private and CD4 specificities.

The TCR library protocol attached unique molecular identifiers to the individual cDNA molecules. TCRdb re-called the 5' RACE reads with MiXCR, one entry per CDR3 protein. The data show approximately 45,000 distinct CDR3 sequences, with 9.5% to 13% seen just once and around 9.8% held by the top ten. The sequence derives from an adult who was a healthcare worker with PCR-confirmed SARS-CoV-2 infection or an uninfected control (not recorded which). Sequencing was performed on whole blood. The rearrangement uses TRBV15 and TRBJ2-1; D gene uncertain. The CDR3 DNA follows: TGTGCCACCAGCAGGGTATTTCCCTCCTACAATGAGCAGTTCTTC. This encodes CATSRVFPSYNEQFF.